The clone carrying this T cell receptor (beta chain) was observed a single time. This record comes from a study of regulatory T cells in long-lasting Graves disease. Arm-PCR of CDR3 regions and iRepertoire HTBI primers were used to build TCR beta libraries. TCRdb used MiXCR to reprocess the multiplex PCR reads, holding one entry per CDR3 protein. Of hundreds of thousands of distinct CDR3 sequences listed, roughly 17% are singletons. Sample time point: newly diagnosed GD, antithyroid drugs for less than 3 months. Isolated PBMC RNA provided the starting material for the TCR library. In addition, the sample was reused for a study of T cells in Graves' hyperthyroidism and ophthalmopathy. This second study says: Every diagnosis used clinical symptoms, serum thyroxine and TRAb, thyroid ultrasound and orbital computed tomography.

The material sequenced was peripheral blood mononuclear cells (PBMCs), taken at new diagnosis, from a patient treated with antithyroid drugs. The TCR comes from a man aged 35-49 years with Graves disease.

CDR3 nucleotide sequence: TGTGCCAGCAGCTTTCTAGCGGGAAACGTGGAGACCCAGTACTTC. Its protein is CASSFLAGNVETQYF. This chain links TRBV11-3 with TRBJ2-5; TRBD2 matches 9 bases. J gave up 5 bases and V 3 bases, and 7 bases lay outside the gene matches. Per the germline V gene, CDR1 is SGHNT and CDR2 is YENEEA. This CDR3 comprises 15 residues.